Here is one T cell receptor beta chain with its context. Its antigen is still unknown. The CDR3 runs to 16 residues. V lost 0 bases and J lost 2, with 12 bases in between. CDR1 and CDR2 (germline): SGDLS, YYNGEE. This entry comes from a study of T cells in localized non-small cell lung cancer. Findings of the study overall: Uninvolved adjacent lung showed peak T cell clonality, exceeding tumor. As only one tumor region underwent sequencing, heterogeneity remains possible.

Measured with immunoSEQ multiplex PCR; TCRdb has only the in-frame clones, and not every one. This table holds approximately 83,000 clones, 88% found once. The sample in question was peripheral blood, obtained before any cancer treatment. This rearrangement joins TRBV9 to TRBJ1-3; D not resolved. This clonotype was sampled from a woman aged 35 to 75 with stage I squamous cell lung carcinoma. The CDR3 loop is CASSVEQAWAGNTIYF. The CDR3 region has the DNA TGTGCCAGCAGCGTAGAACAAGCATGGGCTGGAAACACCATATATTTT. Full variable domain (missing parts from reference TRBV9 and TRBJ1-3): DSGVTQTPKHLITATGQRVTLRCSPRSGDLSVYWYQQSLDQGLQFLIQYYNGEERAKGNILERFSAQQFPDLHSELNLSSLELGDSALYFCASSVEQAWAGNTIYFGEGSWLTVV.